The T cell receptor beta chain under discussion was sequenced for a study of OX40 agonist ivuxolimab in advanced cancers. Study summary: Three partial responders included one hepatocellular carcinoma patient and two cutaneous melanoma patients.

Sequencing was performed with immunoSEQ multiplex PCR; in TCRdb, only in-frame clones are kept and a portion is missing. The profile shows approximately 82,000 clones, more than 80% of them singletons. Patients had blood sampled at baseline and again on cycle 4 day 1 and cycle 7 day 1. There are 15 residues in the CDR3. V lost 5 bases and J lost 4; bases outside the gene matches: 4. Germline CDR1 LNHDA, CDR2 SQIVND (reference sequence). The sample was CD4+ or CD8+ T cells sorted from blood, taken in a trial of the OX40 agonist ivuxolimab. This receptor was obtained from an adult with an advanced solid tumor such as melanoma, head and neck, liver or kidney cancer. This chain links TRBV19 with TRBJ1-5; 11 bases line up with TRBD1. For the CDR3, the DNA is TGTGCCAGTAGTTCCCGGGACAGGGGGAATCAGCCCCAGCATTTT. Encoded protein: CASSSRDRGNQPQHF.